Listed here are 23 T cell receptor beta chains from one sample, sequenced in a study of beta chain features in type 1 diabetes. The investigators reverse transcribed all of the isolated RNA, so they sequenced expressed TCRB transcripts. Only in-frame clones appear in the TCRdb table, and some are missing; sequencing was by immunoSEQ multiplex PCR. The sample holds 300,000 or so clones, 8% seen once. Material for sequencing was central memory CD4+ T cells from blood. The receptors originated from a woman in her late teens or twenties in good health.

The sample holds a few counts of this clone. The chain employs TRBV11-1 and TRBJ2-3; no clear D gene. V lost 5 bases, J lost 1 base, and 10 bases lay in between. The CDR3 loop spans 14 amino acids. CDR1 is SGHAT and CDR2 is FQDESV in the germline V gene (reference sequence). CDR3 loop: CASSPPAGTDTQYF. The CDR3 bases are TGTGCCAGCAGCCCCCCGGCAGGCACAGATACGCAGTATTTT.

This clone was recorded at least ten times. This chain's CDR3 is CASSLTFPGNEQFF. The DNA for the CDR3 is TGTGCCAGCAGCTTAACCTTCCCAGGCAATGAGCAGTTCTTC. The chain carries TRBV11-2 and TRBJ2-1; D remains ambiguous. This CDR3 contains 14 residues. V was trimmed by 2 bases and J by 6 bases, leaving 11 bases between them. CDR1 is SGHAT, CDR2 FQNNGV, per germline.

This chain links TRBV18 with TRBJ1-2, with no clear D. CDR3 length: 14 residues. The germline CDR1 and CDR2 sequences are KGHSH and LQKENI. Trimming took off 2 bases at V and 3 bases at J, with 10 bases between the two ends. CDR3 bases: TGTGCCAGCTCACCAGCAGCAACCGACTATGGCTACACCTTC. This gives the protein CASSPAATDYGYTF.

This clone was observed a handful of times. The chain has TRBV5-1 and TRBJ2-3; no clear D. The CDR3 spans 15 residues. Trimming cost V 1 base and J 0 bases, with 9 bases left between them. CDR1 and CDR2 from the germline V gene are SGHRS and YFSETQ. The CDR3 sequence: CASSLPGISTDTQYF. DNA of the CDR3: TGCGCCAGCAGCTTGCCGGGTATAAGCACAGATACGCAGTATTTT.

This chain uses TRBV28 with TRBJ1-2, with D unresolved. V lost 2 bases and J lost 4, with 14 bases in between. Germline V gene lookup returns CDR1 MDHEN and CDR2 SYDVKM. This CDR3 has 15 residues. The CDR3 loop reads CASSLGNPGTYGYTF. In nucleotides, the CDR3 is TGTGCCAGCAGTTTAGGAAACCCGGGCACCTATGGCTACACCTTC.

This rearrangement joins TRBV6-6 to TRBJ2-1, with 7 bases matching TRBD2. CDR1 and CDR2 from the germline V gene are MNHNY and SVGAGI (reference sequence). CDR3 length: 15 residues. Losses at the gene ends were 7 bases for V and 5 bases for J; bases not matched to a gene: 11. CDR3 in amino acids: CASTRLGEGHNEQFF. The DNA of the CDR3 is TGTGCCAGCACTCGGTTGGGGGAGGGGCACAATGAGCAGTTCTTC.

This clone was found a few times. The J gene is TRBJ2-1, the V gene TRBV28; 11 positions match TRBD1. V lost 4 bases and J lost 4; bases outside the gene matches: 6. There are 16 residues in the CDR3. Germline CDR1 reads MDHEN; CDR2 reads SYDVKM. The CDR3 DNA sequence: TGTGCCAGCAGTTCGACCGGGACAGGGGGTTACAATGAGCAGTTCTTC. Translating gives CASSSTGTGGYNEQFF.

The gene calls are TRBV18 and TRBJ2-3; tentatively, D is TRBD2 (5 bases). The CDR3 totals 14 residues. Trimming left V 6 bases short and J 6 bases short, with 16 bases between. Germline V CDR1 and CDR2: KGHSH, LQKENI. CDR3 DNA: TGTGCCAGCTCCCTCTCCATTCCGGGGGATACGCAGTATTTT. Its translation is CASSLSIPGDTQYF.

The chain has TRBV7-8 and TRBJ1-4, with D perhaps matching TRBD1 (5 bases). Trimming cost V 6 bases and J 4 bases, with 12 bases left between them. Germline lookup yields CDR1 SGHVS and CDR2 FQNEAQ. The CDR3 sequence is 14 residues long. The CDR3 DNA follows: TGTGCCAGCAGTTCGGGGCAGCTTAATGAAAAACTGTTTTTT. Translation gives CASSSGQLNEKLFF.

The rearrangement joins TRBV4-2 to TRBJ2-5; 7 bases line up with TRBD1. There are 18 residues in the CDR3. Germline V CDR1 and CDR2: LGHNA, YNFKEQ. V was pared by 0 bases and J by 0 bases, with 10 bases of the junction left unmatched. The CDR3 DNA follows: TGTGCCAGCAGCCAAGATCTGCCACAGGGGAGATACCAAGAGACCCAGTACTTC. It encodes CASSQDLPQGRYQETQYF.

In this sample, this clone turned up many times. The rearrangement links TRBV10-3 to TRBJ2-5; tentatively, D is TRBD1 (5 bases). Trimming removed 6 bases at V and 1 base at J, with 15 bases between. The CDR3 is made up of 15 amino acids. Germline V gene data show CDR1 as ENHRY and CDR2 as SYGVKD. CDR3 region: CAISARNQGQETQYF. CDR3 nucleotide sequence: TGTGCCATCAGCGCCCGAAATCAGGGCCAAGAGACCCAGTACTTC.

This clone was recorded a few times. This rearrangement joins TRBV7-2 to TRBJ2-1, with 7 bases that match TRBD1. Germline-derived CDR1 and CDR2 are SGHTA and FQGNSA. V shed 2 bases and J 7 bases; nucleotides not matched to a gene: 11. The length of the CDR3 is 16 residues. This CDR3 reads CASSLHLGATGNEQFF. The CDR3 coding sequence is TGTGCCAGCAGCTTACACCTGGGGGCGACAGGGAATGAGCAGTTCTTC.

The chain joins TRBV14 to TRBJ1-3, with no clear D. V was cut by 4 bases and J by 1 base, with 11 bases left in between. This CDR3 spans 15 amino acids. The V gene's germline CDR1 is SGHDN and CDR2 FVKESK. CDR3 coding DNA: TGTGCCAGCAGCCTAGGGCCGCTTTCTGGAAACACCATATATTTT. It specifies CASSLGPLSGNTIYF.

The V call is TRBV7-6, the J call TRBJ2-3; TRBD2 aligns across 9 bases. The CDR3 contains 15 residues. CDR1 is SGHVS, CDR2 FNYEAQ, per germline. Losses at the gene ends were 5 bases for V and 3 bases for J; bases not matched to a gene: 6. CDR3 in DNA: TGTGCCAGCAGCCATAGCGGGAGTTTTACAGATACGCAGTATTTT. This encodes CASSHSGSFTDTQYF.

Only a few counts were recorded for this clone. The chain carries TRBV6-5 and TRBJ2-1; tentatively, D is TRBD2 (5 bases). The CDR3 consists of 13 residues. Trimming cost V 5 bases and J 8 bases, with 13 bases left between them. The germline CDR1 and CDR2 sequences are MNHEY and SVGAGI. The CDR3 spells CASSRTSDYEQFF. The CDR3 DNA reads TGTGCCAGCAGTCGCACTAGTGACTATGAGCAGTTCTTC.

The J gene is TRBJ2-5, the V gene TRBV7-9, with 7 nucleotides matching TRBD1. Trimming at V came to 5 bases and at J to 2 bases, leaving 8 bases not matched to a gene. The CDR3 runs to 15 residues. Germline lookup yields CDR1 SEHNR and CDR2 FQNEAQ (reference sequence). CDR3: CASSPLGTVQETQYF. CDR3 sequence (DNA): TGTGCCAGCAGCCCCCTTGGGACAGTTCAAGAGACCCAGTACTTC.

A note on this clone: No conserved phenylalanine or tryptophan ends this CDR3, so it is likely a read error. The chain links TRBV5-1 to TRBJ2-7, with D possibly TRBD2 on 6 matching bases. The CDR3 consists of 16 residues. Germline V gene sequence: CDR1 SGHRS, CDR2 YFSETQ. The V and J ends lost 3 bases and 7 bases respectively, with 23 bases between them. The CDR3 sequence: CASSSGRDLRVYEQYL. CDR3 DNA: TGCGCCAGCAGCTCCGGGCGGGACCTTCGGGTTTATGAGCAGTACCTC.

This clone was found a few times. The rearrangement joins TRBV2 to TRBJ2-3; D is possibly TRBD2 (6 bases). The CDR3 is 14 amino acids. V gave up 6 bases and J gave up 5 bases, with 15 bases separating them. Germline-derived CDR1 and CDR2 are SNHLY and FYNNEI. CDR3 nucleotides: TGTGCCAGCAGACTAGATTGGCGGGGAGATACGCAGTATTTT. This sequence encodes CASRLDWRGDTQYF. Together with reference TRBV2 and TRBJ2-3, the CDR3 gives the full variable domain: EPEVTQTPSHQVTQMGQEVILRCVPISNHLYFYWYRQILGQKVEFLVSFYNNEISEKSEIFDDQFSVERPDGSNFTLKIRSTKLEDSAMYFCASRLDWRGDTQYFGPGTRLTVL.

In its sample, this clone was seen once. The chain carries TRBV11-2 and TRBJ2-7; TRBD1 might be the D (6 bases). The CDR3 is 17 residues long. The germline CDR1 and CDR2 sequences are SGHAT and FQNNGV. V lost 3 bases and J lost 1, with 19 bases in between. Written as DNA, the CDR3 is TGTGCCAGCAGCTTCGCCCTACAGGGCGAACGGTCCTACGAGCAGTACTTC. It specifies CASSFALQGERSYEQYF.

This clone turned up a few times. The V and J genes are TRBV6-5 and TRBJ1-1; possible D gene TRBD1, 6 bases. Between the trimmed V and J ends, which lost 10 bases and 5 bases, there was a span of 20 bases. The CDR3 is 14 amino acids. Looked up from germline, CDR1 is MNHEY and CDR2 is SVGAGI. The CDR3 loop is CATRREGGTTEAFF. CDR3 sequence (DNA): TGTGCCACCAGGAGGGAAGGGGGGACTACTGAAGCTTTCTTT.

V is TRBV28 and J is TRBJ1-2, with 8 bases lining up with TRBD1. The CDR3 is 16 residues long. From germline, CDR1 is MDHEN and CDR2 SYDVKM. Trimming removed 6 bases from V and 6 bases from J; junction bases left unmatched: 15. CDR3 sequence (DNA): TGTGCCAGCAGAAGCGACGGCCGGGGGACAGGAGATGGCTACACCTTC. It codes for CASRSDGRGTGDGYTF.

The V and J genes are TRBV25-1 and TRBJ2-1, with 8 bases matching TRBD1. The CDR3 contains 17 residues. The J segment lost 2 bases and the V segment lost 2 bases, leaving 8 bases of the junction unmatched. The germline CDR1 and CDR2 sequences are MGHDK and SYGVNS. The chain's CDR3 is CASSEGQRTGPYNEQFF. The CDR3 DNA sequence: TGTGCCAGCAGTGAAGGTCAGAGGACAGGGCCCTACAATGAGCAGTTCTTC.

This clone has ten or more counts. The CDR3 DNA follows: TGTGCCAGCAGTTTAGCCAGGCCAGTCTACGAGCAGTACTTC. Amino acids: CASSLARPVYEQYF. The chain has TRBV28 and TRBJ2-7, with D hard to call. The germline V and J ends were trimmed by 2 bases and 3 bases, with 11 bases remaining between them. Germline V gives CDR1 MDHEN, CDR2 SYDVKM. This CDR3 spans 14 amino acids.